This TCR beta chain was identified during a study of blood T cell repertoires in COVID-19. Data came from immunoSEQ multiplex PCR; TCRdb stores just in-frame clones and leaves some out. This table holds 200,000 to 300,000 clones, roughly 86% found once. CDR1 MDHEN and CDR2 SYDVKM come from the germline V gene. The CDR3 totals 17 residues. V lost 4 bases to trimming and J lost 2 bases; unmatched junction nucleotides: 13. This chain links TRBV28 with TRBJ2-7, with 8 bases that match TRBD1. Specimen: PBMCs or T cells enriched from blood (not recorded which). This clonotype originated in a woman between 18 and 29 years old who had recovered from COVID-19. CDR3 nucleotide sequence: TGTGCCAGCAGTTCTCTGACGACCGGGACAGGCGCCTACGAGCAGTACTTC. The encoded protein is CASSSLTTGTGAYEQYF.